The sequence of this T cell receptor (beta chain) was determined in a study of identical twins. Using its own MiXCR run on the 5' RACE reads, TCRdb lists one record per CDR3 protein. The data show about 660,000 distinct CDR3 sequences, over 8.5% seen once. Study-wide points: Models underestimated TCR alpha sharing (out-of-frame) in monozygotic twins.

CDR3 length: 10 residues. Germline assignment: CDR1 MDHEN and CDR2 SYDVKM. The V gene lost 5 bases and the J gene lost 10 bases, with 8 bases spanning the gap. The table lists this clonotype with a few counts. Its cognate antigen is unknown. The same data also contributed to another study, on yellow fever vaccine responses in identical twins.

The origin of this receptor is a woman aged 18-29 years in good health. The chain couples TRBV28 to TRBJ1-1; D is ambiguous. Sequencing input: PBMCs. The CDR3 protein is CASSGLGAFF. DNA for the CDR3: TGTGCCAGCAGTGGACTCGGAGCTTTCTTT.